This TCR beta chain was found in a study of blood T cells in healthy people across ages. Study-level points and caveats: Estimates drawn from one million T cells were deemed to understate diversity.

The second PCR ran about 6 to 12 cycles with a sample-barcoded 5' primer and J-beta primers. Via MiXCR, TCRdb re-called the 5' RACE reads, giving one row per CDR3 protein. The repertoire includes approximately 960,000 distinct CDR3 sequences, almost 30% of them detected once, and roughly 10% sits in the top ten. This CDR3 is 13 amino acids long. The germline V gene has CDR1 LGHDT and CDR2 YNNKEL (reference sequence). At least ten counts were recorded for this clonotype. As yet, its antigen is unknown. Compared with germline, one end of the junction differs, possibly owing to a read error. These records were also assigned to another study, of T cells of mothers and their children.

The origin of this receptor is a woman aged 40 to 50 in good health. The sequenced material came from blood. This chain connects TRBV3-1 to TRBJ1-1; D gene uncertain. The CDR3 DNA reads as TGCGCCAGCAGCCAAACCCTGAACACTGAAGCTTTCTTT. Its translation is CASSQTLNTEAFF. Supplemented by reference TRBV3-1 and TRBJ1-1, the full variable domain reads DTAVSQTPKYLVTQMGNDKSIKCEQNLGHDTMYWYKQDSKKFLKIMFSYNNKELIINETVPNRFSPKSPDKAHLNLHINSLELGDSAVYFCASSQTLNTEAFFGQGTRLTVV.